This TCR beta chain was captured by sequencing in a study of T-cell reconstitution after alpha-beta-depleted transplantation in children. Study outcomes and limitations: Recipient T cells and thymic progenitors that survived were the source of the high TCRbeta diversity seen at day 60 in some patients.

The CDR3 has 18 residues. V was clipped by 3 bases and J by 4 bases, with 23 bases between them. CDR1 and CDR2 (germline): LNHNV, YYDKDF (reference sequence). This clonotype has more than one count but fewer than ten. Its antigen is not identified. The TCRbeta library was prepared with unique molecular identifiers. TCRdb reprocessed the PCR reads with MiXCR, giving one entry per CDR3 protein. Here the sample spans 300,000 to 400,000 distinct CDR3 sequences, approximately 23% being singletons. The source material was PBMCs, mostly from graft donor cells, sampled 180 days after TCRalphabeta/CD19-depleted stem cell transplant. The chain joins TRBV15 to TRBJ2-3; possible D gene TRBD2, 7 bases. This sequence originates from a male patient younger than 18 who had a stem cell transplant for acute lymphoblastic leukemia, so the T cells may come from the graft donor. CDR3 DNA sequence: TGTGCCACCAGCAGCCTCCTGGGGGCGGGGAGGGAAGCAGATACGCAGTATTTT. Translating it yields CATSSLLGAGREADTQYF. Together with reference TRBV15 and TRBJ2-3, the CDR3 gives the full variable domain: DAMVIQNPRYQVTQFGKPVTLSCSQTLNHNVMYWYQQKSSQAPKLLFHYYDKDFNNEADTPDNFQSRRPNTSFCFLDIRSPGLGDTAMYLCATSSLLGAGREADTQYFGPGTRLTVL.